These 23 T cell receptor beta chains originate from one sample sequenced in a study of T cell responses to AZD1222 COVID-19 vaccine. Profiling relied on immunoSEQ multiplex PCR, and the TCRdb table lists in-frame clones only, not all of them. The table has about 180,000 clones, around 94% seen once. The source was peripheral blood, collected 28 days after the second AZD1222 dose. The source is an adult who received the AZD1222 COVID-19 vaccine.

The chain links TRBV6-2 or TRBV6-3 to TRBJ2-7; D perhaps matches TRBD1 (5 bases). The CDR3 totals 13 residues. The germline CDR1 and CDR2 sequences are MNHEY and SVGEGT. V lost 2 bases, J lost 2 bases, and 7 bases lay in between. In DNA form, the CDR3 reads TGTGCCAGCAGTTACGACAGACCCTACGAGCAGTACTTC. This encodes CASSYDRPYEQYF.

This rearrangement joins TRBV19 to TRBJ2-7; no reliable D call. The CDR3 covers 13 residues. Trimming removed 3 bases from V and 7 bases from J, with 13 bases in between. The V gene's germline CDR1 is LNHDA and CDR2 SQIVND (reference sequence). The CDR3, as DNA: TGTGCCAGTAGTATTTCCCCGCACTCTGAGCAGTACTTC. Protein product: CASSISPHSEQYF.

This clone has only one observation. This chain links TRBV6-2 or TRBV6-3 with TRBJ1-2; a weak D match, TRBD1 (6 bases). Germline CDR1 MNHEY, CDR2 SVGEGT. This CDR3 contains 18 residues. V lost 2 bases, J lost 0 bases, and 19 bases lay in between. Written as DNA, the CDR3 is TGTGCCAGCAGTTACGAGGGACAAACGAATCACCCTAACTATGGCTACACCTTC. It yields the protein CASSYEGQTNHPNYGYTF.

The chain recombines TRBV6-6 with TRBJ1-1; D gene unclear. The CDR3 extends over 15 amino acids. The V end was cut by 4 bases, the J end by 4 bases, with 16 bases between. Germline CDR1 is MNHNY and CDR2 is SVGAGI (reference sequence). The CDR3 spells CASSLGPKVPTEAFF. CDR3 sequence (DNA): TGTGCCAGCAGTTTAGGCCCCAAGGTACCCACTGAAGCTTTCTTT.

This clone appeared once. This chain links TRBV19 with TRBJ2-1, with D possibly being TRBD1 (7 bases). The CDR3 is 15 amino acids. The germline gives CDR1 LNHDA, CDR2 SQIVND (reference sequence). V lost 7 bases, J lost 4 bases, and 17 bases lay in between. The CDR3 coding sequence is TGTGCCAGTACCACTGACAGGGCGGGATACAATGAGCAGTTCTTC. It codes for CASTTDRAGYNEQFF.

V usage is TRBV7-9 and J usage is TRBJ2-3; possible D gene TRBD1, 6 bases. V was clipped by 2 bases and J by 7 bases, with 16 bases between them. The CDR3 loop spans 15 amino acids. Looked up from germline, CDR1 is SEHNR and CDR2 is FQNEAQ (reference sequence). Written as DNA, the CDR3 is TGTGCCAGCAGCTTACTCGGAACAGGGTCTTATACGCAGTATTTT. Its translation is CASSLLGTGSYTQYF.

The chain carries TRBV6-1 and TRBJ2-7; D not resolved. CDR3 length equals 12 residues. CDR1 MNHNS and CDR2 SASEGT come from the germline V gene. V dropped 2 bases and J dropped 3 bases, with 5 bases sitting between them. CDR3 sequence reads: CASSELRYEQYF. The CDR3 coding sequence is TGTGCCAGCAGTGAACTGCGCTACGAGCAGTACTTC.

V usage is TRBV13 and J usage is TRBJ1-5, with D tentatively TRBD1 (5 bases). The germline CDR1 and CDR2 sequences are PRHDT and FYEKMQ (reference sequence). The CDR3 totals 15 residues. V was cut by 5 bases and J by 9 bases, with 20 bases left in between. The CDR3 sequence is CASSKGRGDGAPQHF. As DNA, the CDR3 is TGTGCCAGCAGCAAAGGTCGGGGTGATGGGGCGCCCCAGCATTTT.

The J gene is TRBJ1-6, the V gene TRBV19; D not certain. The V end was cut by 8 bases, the J end by 0 bases, with 8 bases between. This CDR3 has 14 amino acids. Germline-derived CDR1 and CDR2 are LNHDA and SQIVND (reference sequence). The CDR3 region is CASCWSSYNSPLHF. The CDR3, as DNA: TGTGCCAGTTGCTGGAGCTCCTATAATTCACCCCTCCACTTT.

The chain recombines TRBV4-3 with TRBJ2-5; 15 bases are a match to TRBD2. This CDR3 has 19 amino acids. After removal of 1 base from V and 7 bases from J, the junction contained 13 bases not matched to a gene. Germline loops: CDR1 LGHNA, CDR2 YSLEER. For the CDR3, the DNA is TGCGCCAGCAGCCAAGGTTGGACTAGCGGGGGGGCTTTTCAATCGACCCAGTACTTC. Translation gives CASSQGWTSGGAFQSTQYF.

The chain uses TRBV7-9 and TRBJ1-4; TRBD1 aligns across 7 bases. The CDR3 consists of 14 residues. Germline V lookup: CDR1 SEHNR, CDR2 FQNEAQ (reference sequence). The junction had 9 bases not matched to a gene; V was cut back by 10 bases and J by 4 bases. This CDR3 reads CATQSGQFNEKLFF. The CDR3 region has the DNA TGTGCCACACAGTCGGGACAGTTTAATGAAAAACTGTTTTTT.

The chain carries TRBV28 and TRBJ2-7; D remains unclear. CDR3 size: 13 residues. Germline CDR1 and CDR2: MDHEN and SYDVKM. Trimming left V 3 bases short and J 4 bases short, with 10 bases between. The DNA of the CDR3 is TGTGCCAGCAGTTTTGCCCCCGGTTACGAGCAGTACTTC. As protein: CASSFAPGYEQYF.

This clone was observed once. J is TRBJ2-7 and V is TRBV10-2; D uncertain. The germline gives CDR1 WSHSY, CDR2 SAAADI. The CDR3 covers 15 residues. Between the trimmed V and J ends, which lost 2 bases and 5 bases, there was a span of 16 bases. The CDR3 nucleotides are TGCGCCAGCAGTGAGACTTGGGGTTCCTATCACGAGCAGTACTTC. Translation: CASSETWGSYHEQYF.

This chain connects TRBV6-1 to TRBJ1-1; D ambiguous. The CDR3 sequence is 13 residues long. The V gene's germline CDR1 is MNHNS and CDR2 SASEGT. The V end was cut by 1 base, the J end by 6 bases, with 9 bases between. The CDR3 is CASSEVYSAEAFF. DNA for the CDR3: TGTGCCAGCAGTGAAGTATATTCCGCTGAAGCTTTCTTT.

This sequence joins TRBV2 and TRBJ1-3; D possibly corresponds to TRBD1 (6 bases). The V and J ends lost 3 bases and 4 bases respectively, with 16 bases between them. The CDR3 length is 16 residues. CDR1 SNHLY and CDR2 FYNNEI come from the germline V gene. The CDR3 coding sequence is TGTGCCAGCAGTGATCGTTGGGGGGCGCGAGGAAACACCATATATTTT. Translating it yields CASSDRWGARGNTIYF.

The chain combines TRBV24-1 with TRBJ1-1, with D possibly TRBD1 on 6 matching bases. The V end was cut by 2 bases, the J end by 5 bases, with 11 bases between. Germline assignment: CDR1 KGHDR and CDR2 SFDVKD. The CDR3 contains 14 residues. The CDR3 spells CATSDSPGVTEAFF. CDR3 nucleotides: TGTGCCACCAGTGATTCCCCAGGGGTGACTGAAGCTTTCTTT.

This chain links TRBV29-1 with TRBJ2-2; D remains ambiguous. V was pared by 4 bases and J by 0 bases, with 9 bases between. The germline V gene has CDR1 SQVTM and CDR2 ANQGSEA. The CDR3 runs 14 residues. CDR3 region: CSVVLGPNTGELFF. CDR3 DNA: TGCAGCGTTGTGCTGGGCCCGAACACCGGGGAGCTGTTTTTT.

The rearrangement links TRBV6-4 to TRBJ2-2; weak D call: TRBD2 (6 bases). Germline values: CDR1 MRHNA, CDR2 SNTAGT. V was trimmed by 0 bases and J by 1 base, leaving 15 bases between them. The CDR3 consists of 18 residues. CDR3 DNA: TGTGCCAGCAGTGACTCTGCTTGGGGTAGCGGGAACACCGGGGAGCTGTTTTTT. Protein product: CASSDSAWGSGNTGELFF.

This chain links TRBV6-2 or TRBV6-3 with TRBJ2-5; tentative D call: TRBD1 (5 bases). In germline, CDR1 is MNHEY, CDR2 SVGEGT. The CDR3 totals 14 residues. Deletions cut 2 bases from V and 3 bases from J, with 10 bases between. CDR3 in amino acids: CASSYPDSEETQYF. CDR3 nucleotide sequence: TGTGCCAGCAGTTACCCCGACAGTGAAGAGACCCAGTACTTC.

In this sample, this clone turned up once. This chain connects TRBV19 to TRBJ2-3, with D unclear. Looked up from germline, CDR1 is LNHDA and CDR2 is SQIVND (reference sequence). The CDR3 extends over 14 amino acids. V gave up 3 bases and J gave up 4 bases, with 11 bases separating them. CDR3 sequence: CASSIFVMADTQYF. CDR3 nucleotide sequence: TGTGCCAGTAGTATTTTTGTGATGGCAGATACGCAGTATTTT. Full variable domain (remainder filled in from reference TRBV19 and TRBJ2-3): DGGITQSPKYLFRKEGQNVTLSCEQNLNHDAMYWYRQDPGQGLRLIYYSQIVNDFQKGDIAEGYSVSREKKESFPLTVTSAQKNPTAFYLCASSIFVMADTQYFGPGTRLTVL.

This clone was detected only once. V gene TRBV7-3 combines with J gene TRBJ2-1; D might be TRBD2 (5 bases). Deletions cut 4 bases from V and 0 bases from J, with 13 bases between. CDR3 length: 16 residues. Germline-derived CDR1 and CDR2 are SGHTA and FQGTGA. CDR3 loop: CASSSNEGSSYNEQFF. Here the CDR3 DNA reads TGTGCCAGCAGCTCCAACGAAGGGAGCTCCTACAATGAGCAGTTCTTC. Complete variable domain (other parts from reference TRBV7-3 and TRBJ2-1): GAGVSQTPSNKVTEKGKYVELRCDPISGHTALYWYRQSLGQGPEFLIYFQGTGAADDSGLPNDRFFAVRPEGSVSTLKIQRTERGDSAVYLCASSSNEGSSYNEQFFGPGTRLTVL.

This rearrangement joins TRBV5-1 to TRBJ2-1; 7 bases line up with TRBD1. V was clipped by 2 bases and J by 3 bases; unmatched bases: 8. The CDR3 is 16 residues long. Germline values: CDR1 SGHRS, CDR2 YFSETQ. DNA of the CDR3: TGCGCCAGCAGCTTTGTAGGGGGCGCTCTCTACAATGAGCAGTTCTTC. This codes for CASSFVGGALYNEQFF.

The chain employs TRBV5-1 and TRBJ2-7; maybe TRBD1 (6 bases). The CDR3 consists of 13 residues. Germline values: CDR1 SGHRS, CDR2 YFSETQ. Trimming stripped 3 bases from V and 2 bases from J, with 9 bases between. CDR3 in amino acids: CASSSGQTYEQYF. For the CDR3, the DNA is TGCGCCAGCAGCTCAGGACAGACCTACGAGCAGTACTTC.